Listed below are T cell receptor beta chains from one sample, sequenced in a study of spatial heterogeneity in lung cancer. One entry per CDR3 protein results from TCRdb running MiXCR on the 5' RACE reads. The sample yields 20,000 to 25,000 distinct CDR3 sequences, 8.8% seen once. The sequencing used lung tumor tissue, collected at surgery. The receptors were gathered from a male donor with early-stage non-small cell lung cancer. Both conserved end residues are trimmed from each CDR3. The order of the fields is V gene, J gene, CDR3 protein.

>TRBV20-1|TRBJ1-4
SAPARGEKLF
>TRBV18|TRBJ2-7
ASSPSGLRGGDYEQY
>TRBV20-1|TRBJ2-7
SARVSSGGYEQY
>TRBV7-9|TRBJ1-6
ATLDRHNSPLH
>TRBV27|TRBJ1-1
ASRLYHRAATEAF
>TRBV24-1|TRBJ2-3
ATSDLLTRQGARDTQY
>TRBV20-1|TRBJ2-3
SVPGLATDTQY
>TRBV6-2/TRBV6-3|TRBJ2-6
ASRRRTVSGANVLT
>TRBV14|TRBJ2-5
ASQRDTVKTQY
>TRBV5-1|TRBJ2-7
ASSLVSGNEQY
>TRBV28|TRBJ2-7
ASSSLPHEQY
>TRBV18|TRBJ2-1
ASSPTSAYNEQF
>TRBV20-1|TRBJ2-1
SALQLWPSNEQF
>TRBV5-1|TRBJ2-5
ASSPRRDSNQETQY
>TRBV7-2|TRBJ2-7
ASSFFSGSNSYEQY
>TRBV5-1|TRBJ1-2
ASREGQATNYGYT
>TRBV27|TRBJ1-6
ASSFPEKRGNSPLH
>TRBV5-1|TRBJ2-7
ASSPLTGTYEQY
>TRBV4-3|TRBJ2-2
ASSHLGLARAGELF
>TRBV3-1|TRBJ2-1
ASSTTANEQF
>TRBV10-3|TRBJ2-7
AISETLAGSYEQY
>TRBV28|TRBJ1-5
ASSQSYNQPQH
>TRBV28|TRBJ2-6
ASSTHGAGANVLT
>TRBV7-2|TRBJ2-3
ASSPGRGLTDTQY
>TRBV12-3/TRBV12-4|TRBJ1-1
ASSLIGGGTEAF
>TRBV12-3/TRBV12-4|TRBJ1-1
ASSGNTEAF
>TRBV6-2/TRBV6-3|TRBJ1-1
ASMSELMNTEAF
>TRBV7-9|TRBJ2-2
ASSGHSANTGELF
>TRBV28|TRBJ1-5
ASSLIQGSQPQH
>TRBV20-1|TRBJ1-3
SARDRTGGPAIY
>TRBV5-6|TRBJ1-5
ASSLRAGGSVNQPQH
>TRBV28|TRBJ2-7
ASSPARLAGGEVSSYEQY
>TRBV6-5|TRBJ2-1
ASSYLGAHEQF
>TRBV6-5|TRBJ2-1
ASSLGRSGHNEQF
>TRBV6-5|TRBJ1-6
ASSRGQVYNSPLH
>TRBV5-1|TRBJ2-1
ASSPGTSGGLSYNEQF
>TRBV6-1|TRBJ2-3
ASKALAGTSTDTQY
>TRBV7-2|TRBJ2-3
ASSKKVRATDTQY
>TRBV5-1|TRBJ1-6
ASSLGDRASPLH
>TRBV6-2/TRBV6-3|TRBJ2-3
ASSPPEQSRDTQY
>TRBV29-1|TRBJ2-7
SAGGTGASYEQY
>TRBV28|TRBJ1-2
ASSSSSTAYYGYT
>TRBV27|TRBJ1-2
ASRGNYGYT
>TRBV30|TRBJ1-5
AWSAEGGQPQH
>TRBV18|TRBJ1-1
ASSPQAGRDNTEAF
>TRBV5-1|TRBJ2-5
ASSLGSAAQETQY
>TRBV9|TRBJ1-1
ASSVDLDLGMNAEAF
>TRBV7-2|TRBJ2-3
ASSSTGDASQY
>TRBV27|TRBJ1-2
ATRGAASYGYT
>TRBV5-4|TRBJ1-2
ASSFAPTGRPTFTFR
>TRBV7-2|TRBJ2-5
ASSKGSGETQY
>TRBV5-1|TRBJ2-3
ASSLRFVVNTDTQY
>TRBV7-6|TRBJ1-1
ASSFDQHGGTEAF
>TRBV7-2|TRBJ2-4
ASSLTNIQY
>TRBV10-3|TRBJ2-7
AISSGGEQY
>TRBV27|TRBJ1-1
ASSLSRTVEAF
>TRBV20-1|TRBJ1-1
SAREGTRKGLEAF